This is a list of T cell receptor beta chains from one sample in a study of blood T cell repertoires in COVID-19. The repertoire was sequenced with immunoSEQ multiplex PCR; TCRdb's copy has only in-frame clones and lacks some. The sample carries 65,000 to 90,000 clones, 65% to 85% recorded once. The sequenced sample consisted of peripheral blood. These receptor sequences come from a human donor in a cohort sampled during active COVID-19. Both conserved end residues are part of each CDR3.

CDR3 protein	V gene	J gene
CATSDLGVQLIF	TRBV24-1	TRBJ1-1
CASSLGSSSTANYGYTF	TRBV5-1	TRBJ1-2
CASSLVSGLSITDTQYF	TRBV5-4	TRBJ2-3
CASSFRGSTEAFF	TRBV11-2	TRBJ1-1
CASSLGAGGGTDTQYF	TRBV7-9	TRBJ2-3
CASSAGGTDNEQFF	TRBV9	TRBJ2-1
CASSQAPGGTEAFF	TRBV3-1/TRBV3-2	TRBJ1-1
CASASYLGGRTDTQYF	TRBV7-2	TRBJ2-3
CATGLAQDEQFF	TRBV6-5	TRBJ2-1
CASSAGQGAVGELFF	TRBV7-6	TRBJ2-2
CASSLGGSNQPQHF	TRBV5-1	TRBJ1-5
CATSDSRGIGETQYF	TRBV24-1	TRBJ2-5
CASSRTGTEGDF	TRBV18	TRBJ1-2
CASSGGSGVNTGELFF	TRBV7-7	TRBJ2-2
CASRAGDLDEQFF	TRBV6-4	TRBJ2-1
CASSQDRLAGGVSSTDTQYF	TRBV4-3	TRBJ2-3
CASSLSQGYNEQFF	TRBV28	TRBJ2-1
CASSNRGGADTQYF	TRBV3-1/TRBV3-2	TRBJ2-3
CASSVLAGPYEQYF	TRBV9	TRBJ2-7
CASSRVTGRTGELFF	TRBV6-5	TRBJ2-2
CAISEGWGGNQPQHF	TRBV10-3	TRBJ1-5
CASSPYRGSLSGNTIYF	TRBV27	TRBJ1-3
CASSYSAGFEQFF	TRBV6-2/TRBV6-3	TRBJ2-1
CASTLPQSMNTEAFF	TRBV28	TRBJ1-1
CASSAPRMGGTNEKLFF	TRBV2	TRBJ1-4
CASSLQAGGATGELFF	TRBV5-1	TRBJ2-2
CASSQAQGDRSIQYF	TRBV5-1	TRBJ2-4
CASSLGLYYSNQPQHF	TRBV7-8	TRBJ1-5
CASSPDRNSYEQYF	TRBV7-9	TRBJ2-7
CASRSEGAGNEKLFF	TRBV27	TRBJ1-4
CAIKSTSGGPHRSYNEQFF	TRBV10-3	TRBJ2-1
CASSSGGKQQETQYF	TRBV19	TRBJ2-5
CASSMGGPRNNSPLHF	TRBV19	TRBJ1-6
CASSLVAGDNSPLHF	TRBV7-9	TRBJ1-6
CSAGAYEQYF	TRBV20-1	TRBJ2-7
CASSYSAAAGYGYTF	TRBV6-5	TRBJ1-2
CASSEGAGRDQETQYF	TRBV25-1	TRBJ2-5
CASSTAGGYTGELFF	TRBV5-8	TRBJ2-2
CASTPGGRVRETQYF	TRBV7-9	TRBJ2-5
CASRDRQFNQPQHF	TRBV28	TRBJ1-5
CASSLEHGGHDTQYF	TRBV7-7	TRBJ2-3
CATLSGNTIYF	TRBV6-5	TRBJ1-3
CASSEARGAISYGYTF	TRBV2	TRBJ1-2
CASSVEQGSDTQYF	TRBV9	TRBJ2-3
CASSETGGGLNTEAFF	TRBV28	TRBJ1-1
CASSYEGLLPYEQYF	TRBV6-5	TRBJ2-7
CASSTIGGSSYNSPLHF	TRBV3-1/TRBV3-2	TRBJ1-6
CASTRTSGGLETQYF	TRBV2	TRBJ2-5
CASSLSILGTGEETQYF	TRBV11-2	TRBJ2-5
CASSPGLSTATSGETQYF	TRBV5-8	TRBJ2-5
CASSDDSFSTDTQYF	TRBV28	TRBJ2-3
CASSFNRDTEAFF	TRBV5-8	TRBJ1-1
CASSYWQDTEAFF	TRBV7-8	TRBJ1-1